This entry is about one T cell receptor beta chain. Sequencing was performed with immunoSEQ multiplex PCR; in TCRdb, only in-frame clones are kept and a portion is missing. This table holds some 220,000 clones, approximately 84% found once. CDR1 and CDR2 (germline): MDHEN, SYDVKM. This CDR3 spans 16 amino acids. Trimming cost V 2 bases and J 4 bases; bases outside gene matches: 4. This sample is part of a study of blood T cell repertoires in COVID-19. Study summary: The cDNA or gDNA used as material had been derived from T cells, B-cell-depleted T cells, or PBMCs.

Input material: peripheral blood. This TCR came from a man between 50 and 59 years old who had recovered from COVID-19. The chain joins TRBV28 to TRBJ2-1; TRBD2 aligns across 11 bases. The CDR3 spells CASSLLTSGTYNEQFF. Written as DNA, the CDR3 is TGTGCCAGCAGTTTACTGACTAGCGGGACTTACAATGAGCAGTTCTTC.